The clone carrying this T cell receptor beta chain was seen many times. Breast cancer patients provided tissue from their axillary draining lymph nodes. V was cut by 6 bases and J by 8 bases, with 11 bases left in between. Germline CDR1 is SGHAT and CDR2 is FQNNGV. This CDR3 comprises 12 residues. This record belongs to a study of breast tumors, draining lymph nodes, adjacent tissues. TCRdb re-derived calls from the multiplex PCR reads in MiXCR, one entry per CDR3 protein. The sample has fewer than 150,000 distinct CDR3 sequences, approximately 21% seen once. This clonotype was obtained from a female donor with breast cancer. Some clones in this sample may be carry-over from other donors' samples. Source material: axillary lymph node tissue. The chain recombines TRBV11-2 with TRBJ2-1, with D unclear. As DNA, the CDR3 is TGTGCCAGCAGTATGACTCGCTATGAGCAGTTCTTC. It yields the protein CASSMTRYEQFF.